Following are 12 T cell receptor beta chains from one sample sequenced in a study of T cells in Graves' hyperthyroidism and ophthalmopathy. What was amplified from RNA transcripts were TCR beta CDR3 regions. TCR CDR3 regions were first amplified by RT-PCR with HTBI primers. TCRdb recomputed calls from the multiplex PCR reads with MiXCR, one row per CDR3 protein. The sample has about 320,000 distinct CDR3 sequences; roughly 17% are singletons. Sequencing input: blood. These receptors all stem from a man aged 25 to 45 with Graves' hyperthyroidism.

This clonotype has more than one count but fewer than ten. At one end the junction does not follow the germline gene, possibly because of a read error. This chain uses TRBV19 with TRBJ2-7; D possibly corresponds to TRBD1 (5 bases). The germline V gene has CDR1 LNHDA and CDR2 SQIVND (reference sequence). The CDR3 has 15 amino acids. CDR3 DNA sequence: TGTGCCAGTAGTATTTACCCTCAGGGCTCCTACGAGCAGTACTTT. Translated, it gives CASSIYPQGSYEQYF. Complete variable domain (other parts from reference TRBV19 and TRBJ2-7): DGGITQSPKYLFRKEGQNVTLSCEQNLNHDAMYWYRQDPGQGLRLIYYSQIVNDFQKGDIAEGYSVSREKKESFPLTVTSAQKNPTAFYLCASSIYPQGSYEQYFGPGTRLTVT.

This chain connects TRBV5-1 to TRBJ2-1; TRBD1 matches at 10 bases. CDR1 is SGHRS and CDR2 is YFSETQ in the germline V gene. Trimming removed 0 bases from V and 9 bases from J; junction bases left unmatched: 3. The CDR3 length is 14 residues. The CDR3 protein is CASSLATGGGEQFF. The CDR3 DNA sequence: TGCGCCAGCAGCTTGGCGACAGGGGGCGGTGAGCAGTTCTTC.

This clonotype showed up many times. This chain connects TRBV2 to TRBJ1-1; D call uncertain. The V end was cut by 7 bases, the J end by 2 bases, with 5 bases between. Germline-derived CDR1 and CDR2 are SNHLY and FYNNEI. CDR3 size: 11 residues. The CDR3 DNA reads TGTGCCAGCACCGCCAACACTGAAGCTTTCTTT. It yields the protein CASTANTEAFF.

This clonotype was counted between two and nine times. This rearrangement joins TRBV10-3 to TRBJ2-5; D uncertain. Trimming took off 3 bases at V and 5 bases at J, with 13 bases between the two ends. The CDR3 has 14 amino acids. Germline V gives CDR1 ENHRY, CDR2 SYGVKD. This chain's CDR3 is CAISDPLSGETQYF. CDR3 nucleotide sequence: TGTGCCATCAGTGACCCCTTATCCGGGGAGACCCAGTACTTC.

The DNA for the CDR3 is TGTGCCAGCAGCCCCCGGGACAACTCTTTCACAGATACGCAGTATTTT. Translating it yields CASSPRDNSFTDTQYF. The chain couples TRBV7-9 to TRBJ2-3; D may be TRBD1 (6 bases). The V gene's germline CDR1 is SEHNR and CDR2 FQNEAQ (reference sequence). This CDR3 comprises 16 residues. V was trimmed by 5 bases and J by 2 bases, leaving 17 bases between them.

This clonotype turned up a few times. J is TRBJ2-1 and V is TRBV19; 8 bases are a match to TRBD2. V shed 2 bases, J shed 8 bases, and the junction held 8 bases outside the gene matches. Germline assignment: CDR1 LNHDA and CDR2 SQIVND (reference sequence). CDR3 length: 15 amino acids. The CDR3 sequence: CASSIREGLAHEQFF. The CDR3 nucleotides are TGTGCCAGTAGTATACGGGAGGGCCTCGCGCATGAGCAGTTCTTC. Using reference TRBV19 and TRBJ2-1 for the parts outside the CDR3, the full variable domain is DGGITQSPKYLFRKEGQNVTLSCEQNLNHDAMYWYRQDPGQGLRLIYYSQIVNDFQKGDIAEGYSVSREKKESFPLTVTSAQKNPTAFYLCASSIREGLAHEQFFGPGTRLTVL.

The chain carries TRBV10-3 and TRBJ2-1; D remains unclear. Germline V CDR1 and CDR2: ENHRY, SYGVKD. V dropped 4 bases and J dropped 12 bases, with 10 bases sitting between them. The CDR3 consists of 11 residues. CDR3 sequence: CAISVYYGQFF. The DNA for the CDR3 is TGTGCCATCAGTGTTTATTATGGGCAGTTCTTC.

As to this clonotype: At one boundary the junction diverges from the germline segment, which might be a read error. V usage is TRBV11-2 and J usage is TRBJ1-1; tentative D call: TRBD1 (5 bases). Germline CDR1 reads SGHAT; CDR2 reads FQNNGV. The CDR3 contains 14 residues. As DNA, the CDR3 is TGTGCCAGCAGCCCTCCGACAGTGAACCCTGAAGCTTTCTTT. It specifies CASSPPTVNPEAFF.

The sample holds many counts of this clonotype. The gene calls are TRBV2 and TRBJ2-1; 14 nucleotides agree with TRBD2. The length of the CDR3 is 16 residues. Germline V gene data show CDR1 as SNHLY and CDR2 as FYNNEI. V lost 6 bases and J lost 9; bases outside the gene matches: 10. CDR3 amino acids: CASSGYRGTSGGEQFF. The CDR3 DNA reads TGTGCCAGCAGCGGATATCGCGGGACTAGCGGGGGTGAGCAGTTCTTC.

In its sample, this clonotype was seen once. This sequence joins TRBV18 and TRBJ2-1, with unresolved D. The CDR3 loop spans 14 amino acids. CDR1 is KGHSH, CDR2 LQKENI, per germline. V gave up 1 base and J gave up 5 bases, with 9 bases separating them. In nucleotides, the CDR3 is TGTGCCAGCTCACCACGGATAGCCCACAATGAGCAGTTCTTC. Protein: CASSPRIAHNEQFF.

The CDR3 sequence: CASNVQGGAWPQHF. The CDR3 DNA follows: TGTGCCAGCAACGTACAAGGGGGCGCGTGGCCCCAGCATTTT. This sequence joins TRBV6-2 or TRBV6-3 and TRBJ1-5; 7 positions match TRBD1. The CDR3 sequence is 14 residues long. CDR1 and CDR2 (germline): MNHEY, SVGEGT. With V trimmed by 7 bases and J by 9 bases, 12 bases remained unmatched.

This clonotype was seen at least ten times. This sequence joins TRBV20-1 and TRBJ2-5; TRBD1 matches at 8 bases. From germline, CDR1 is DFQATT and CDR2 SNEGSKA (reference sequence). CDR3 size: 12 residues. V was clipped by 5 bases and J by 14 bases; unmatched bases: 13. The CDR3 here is CSAARDRMTSYF. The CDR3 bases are TGCAGTGCTGCCCGGGACAGGATGACGTCCTACTTC.